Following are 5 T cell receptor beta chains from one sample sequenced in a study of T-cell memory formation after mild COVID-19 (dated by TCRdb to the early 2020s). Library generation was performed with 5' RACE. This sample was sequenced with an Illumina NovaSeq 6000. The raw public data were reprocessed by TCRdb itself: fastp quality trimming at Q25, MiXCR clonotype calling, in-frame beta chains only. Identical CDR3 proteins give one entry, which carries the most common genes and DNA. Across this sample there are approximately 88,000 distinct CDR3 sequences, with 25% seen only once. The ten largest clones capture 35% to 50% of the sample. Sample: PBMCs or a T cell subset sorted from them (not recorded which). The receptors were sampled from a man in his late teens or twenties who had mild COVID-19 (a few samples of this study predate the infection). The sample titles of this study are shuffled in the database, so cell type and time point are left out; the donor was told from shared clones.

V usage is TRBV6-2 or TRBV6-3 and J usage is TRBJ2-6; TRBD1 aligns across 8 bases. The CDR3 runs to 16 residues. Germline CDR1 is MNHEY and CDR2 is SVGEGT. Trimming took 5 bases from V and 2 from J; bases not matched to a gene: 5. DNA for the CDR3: TGTGCCAGCAGTGGATCAGGGGGCGCTGGGGCCAACGTCCTGACTTTC. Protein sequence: CASSGSGGAGANVLTF.

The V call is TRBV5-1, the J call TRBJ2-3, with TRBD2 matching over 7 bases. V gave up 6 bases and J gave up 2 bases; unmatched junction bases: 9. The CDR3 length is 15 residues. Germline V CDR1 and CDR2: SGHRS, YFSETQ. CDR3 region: CASNYWRGITDTQYF. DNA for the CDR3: TGCGCCAGCAACTATTGGCGGGGGATCACAGATACGCAGTATTTT.

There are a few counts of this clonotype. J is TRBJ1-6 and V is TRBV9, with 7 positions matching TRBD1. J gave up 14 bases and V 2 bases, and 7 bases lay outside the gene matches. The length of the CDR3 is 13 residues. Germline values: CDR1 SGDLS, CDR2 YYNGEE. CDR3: CASSVSTGDSLHF. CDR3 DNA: TGTGCCAGCAGCGTGTCAACAGGGGATTCCCTCCACTTT.

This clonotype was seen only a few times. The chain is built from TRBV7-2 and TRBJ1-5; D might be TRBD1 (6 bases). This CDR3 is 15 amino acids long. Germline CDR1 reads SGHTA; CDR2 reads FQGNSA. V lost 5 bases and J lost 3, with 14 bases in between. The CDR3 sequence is CASSTSGTPNQPQHF. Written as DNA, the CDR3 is TGTGCCAGCAGCACCTCCGGGACACCCAATCAGCCCCAGCATTTT.

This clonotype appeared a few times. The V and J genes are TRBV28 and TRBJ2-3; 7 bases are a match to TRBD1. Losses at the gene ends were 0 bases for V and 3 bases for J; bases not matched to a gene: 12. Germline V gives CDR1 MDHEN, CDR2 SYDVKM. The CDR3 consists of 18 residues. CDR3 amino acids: CASSLWAGDRESTDTQYF. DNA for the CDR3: TGTGCCAGCAGTTTATGGGCCGGTGACAGGGAAAGTACAGATACGCAGTATTTT.